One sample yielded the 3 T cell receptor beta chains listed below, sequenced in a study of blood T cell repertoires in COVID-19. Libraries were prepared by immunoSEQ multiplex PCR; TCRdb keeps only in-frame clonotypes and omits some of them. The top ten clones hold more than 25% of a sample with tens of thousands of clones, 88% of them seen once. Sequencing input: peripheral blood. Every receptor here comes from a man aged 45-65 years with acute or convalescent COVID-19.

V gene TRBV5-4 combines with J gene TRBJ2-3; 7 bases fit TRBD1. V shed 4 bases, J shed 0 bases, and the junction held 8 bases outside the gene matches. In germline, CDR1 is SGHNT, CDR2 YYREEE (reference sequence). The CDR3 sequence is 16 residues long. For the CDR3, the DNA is TGTGCCAGCAGCCGATGGACAGGCCCTAGCACAGATACGCAGTATTTT. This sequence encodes CASSRWTGPSTDTQYF.

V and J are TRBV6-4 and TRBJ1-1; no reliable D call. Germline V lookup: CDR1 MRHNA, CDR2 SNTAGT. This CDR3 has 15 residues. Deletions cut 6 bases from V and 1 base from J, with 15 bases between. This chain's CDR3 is CASREQVRGNTEAFF. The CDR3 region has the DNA TGTGCCAGCAGGGAGCAAGTTAGAGGGAACACTGAAGCTTTCTTT.

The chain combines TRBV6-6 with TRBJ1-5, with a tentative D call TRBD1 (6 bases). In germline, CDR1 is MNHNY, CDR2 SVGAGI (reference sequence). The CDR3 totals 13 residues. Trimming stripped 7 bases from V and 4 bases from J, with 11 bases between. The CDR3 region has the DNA TGTGCCAGCACCTTACAGGGTAATCAGCCCCAGCATTTT. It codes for CASTLQGNQPQHF.